This T cell receptor beta chain emerged from a study of Ad26.COV2.S vaccination and SARS-CoV-2 variants. Study in general: Administration of Ad26.COV2.S was intramuscular, either once or twice 56 days apart.

A word on this clone: The antigen remains unidentified.

Profiled with immunoSEQ multiplex PCR; TCRdb holds only in-frame clones, not every one. Here the sample spans 410,000 or so clones, around 90% being singletons. Documented treatment: roughly 20 received Ad26.COV2.S at low or high dose, single or two shots; a few received placebo; per-sample allocation not given. Vaccine and placebo recipients were sampled on day 63 after the first injection. Donation came from an adult in Boston who was aged 18-55 years. Findings and caveats of the study: Researchers cautioned that TCR breadth and depth analyses may have underestimated total T cell responses.

CDR3 length equals 13 residues. Germline CDR1 reads SGHAT; CDR2 reads FQNNGV. The trim removed 8 bases at V and 9 bases at J, leaving 7 bases unmatched. This TCR derives from a person between 18 and 60 years old who received the Ad26.COV2.S COVID-19 vaccine or a placebo. This rearrangement joins TRBV11-2 to TRBJ2-1; TRBD1 matches at 10 bases. Sequencing was performed on peripheral blood, taken in a trial of Ad26.COV2.S vaccine versus placebo. The CDR3 spells CASGRDRGAEQFF. Here the CDR3 DNA reads TGTGCCAGCGGCCGGGACAGGGGTGCTGAGCAGTTCTTC.